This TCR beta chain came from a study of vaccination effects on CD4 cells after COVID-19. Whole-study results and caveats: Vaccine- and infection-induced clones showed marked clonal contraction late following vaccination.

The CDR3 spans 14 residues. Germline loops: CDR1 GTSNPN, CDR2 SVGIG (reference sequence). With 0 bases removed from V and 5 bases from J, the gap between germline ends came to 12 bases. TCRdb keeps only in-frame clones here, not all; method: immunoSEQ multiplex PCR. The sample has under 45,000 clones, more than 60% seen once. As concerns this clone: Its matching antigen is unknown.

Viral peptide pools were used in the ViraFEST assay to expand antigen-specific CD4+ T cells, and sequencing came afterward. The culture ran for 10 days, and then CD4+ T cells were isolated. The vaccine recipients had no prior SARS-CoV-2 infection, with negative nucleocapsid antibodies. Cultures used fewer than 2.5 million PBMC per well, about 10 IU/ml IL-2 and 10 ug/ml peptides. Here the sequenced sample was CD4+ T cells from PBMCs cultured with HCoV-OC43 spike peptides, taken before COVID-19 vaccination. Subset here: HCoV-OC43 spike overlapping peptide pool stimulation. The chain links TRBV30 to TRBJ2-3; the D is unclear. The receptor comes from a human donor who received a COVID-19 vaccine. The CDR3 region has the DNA TGTGCCTGGAGTGTAGGTAGCTCTGGAGATACGCAGTATTTT. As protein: CAWSVGSSGDTQYF.